The following is a T cell receptor beta chain sequence with its context. Its antigen remains unidentified. This entry is derived from a study of cytomegalovirus exposure and HLA in healthy donors. Study-wide results and limits: CMV serostatus alone was available as immune exposure information. Indistinguishability led to the exclusion of some V segments, TRBV6-2 and TRBV6-3 included. It has been reported that TCR beta sequences accurately predicted the HLA-A and HLA-B alleles of most subjects.

There are 12 residues in the CDR3. Germline trimming cut 1 base from V and 13 bases from J; bases unmatched to any gene: 5. CDR1 is MDHEN and CDR2 is SYDVKM in the germline V gene. The donors, nominally healthy at sampling, likely had unrecorded immune exposures. PCR used 60 Vbeta primers and 13 Jbeta primers. This table comes from immunoSEQ multiplex PCR, and its TCRdb copy is limited to in-frame clones, with some not included. This table has under 150,000 clones, around 85% appearing once. This receptor was identified in a woman in her twenties or thirties in good health and CMV-seropositive. The V gene is TRBV28, the J gene TRBJ2-5; 8 positions match TRBD2. The sequenced sample was PBMCs. CDR3 sequence: CASSLSGGGTYF. In DNA form, the CDR3 reads TGTGCCAGCAGTTTATCCGGGGGGGGCACGTACTTC.